This T cell receptor (beta chain) is drawn from a study of T cells in localized non-small cell lung cancer. Notes on this clone: The antigen is undetermined.

The CDR3 length is 16 residues. Germline V gene data show CDR1 as MRHNA and CDR2 as SNTAGT. With 0 bases removed from V and 6 bases from J, the gap between germline ends came to 17 bases. TCRdb keeps only in-frame clones here, not all; method: immunoSEQ multiplex PCR. The sample gives more than 45,000 clones, roughly 80% of which show up once; around 17% is in the top ten. Study results and limitations: Tumor trailed uninvolved adjacent lung in T cell clonality, which peaked there. Patients showing higher blood T cell density tended to see longer overall survival. Within adjacent lung there appeared a median around 55 of the top 100 tumor clones. Sequencing was limited to one tumor region, leaving the possibility of heterogeneity open.

The sequence came from a man between 35 and 75 years old with stage I squamous cell lung carcinoma. The sequences come from peripheral blood, collected before any cancer treatment. This chain uses TRBV6-4 with TRBJ1-2; unclear D gene. The CDR3 here is CASSDSYGAGGDGYTF. The CDR3 DNA is TGTGCCAGCAGTGACTCTTACGGAGCGGGCGGAGATGGCTACACCTTC.